The following is a T cell receptor beta chain sequence with its context. Antigen: not known. Assay used: immunoSEQ multiplex PCR; TCRdb lists only in-frame clones, some missing. This sample yields hundreds of thousands of clones, of which about 74% are seen a single time; 1.5% to 2% belongs to the top ten. The V end was cut by 8 bases, the J end by 4 bases, with 19 bases between. The CDR3 runs 15 residues. Germline V gene lookup returns CDR1 KGHSH and CDR2 LQKENI. This sample stems from a study of shared clonotypes between healthy human individuals. Whole-study results and caveats: It was the few donors that limited the genetic and exposure-history diversity represented.

CD4+ cell separation produced CD45RA+ naive and CD45RA-negative memory subsets. This TCR derives from a woman aged 25 to 39 in good health. The chain employs TRBV18 and TRBJ2-3; a possible D gene is TRBD1 (6 bases). The sequenced material came from memory CD4+ T cells sorted from blood. Subset given: CD45RA-negative fraction. CDR3 sequence: CASAPQGLGSDTQYF. The CDR3 DNA reads TGTGCCAGCGCCCCACAGGGCCTGGGGTCAGATACGCAGTATTTT.